This TCR beta chain is drawn from a study of T cell responses to AZD1222 COVID-19 vaccine. The repertoire was sequenced with immunoSEQ multiplex PCR; TCRdb's copy has only in-frame clones and lacks some. The data hold about 120,000 clones, with approximately 83% observed a single time. V lost 6 bases, J lost 6 bases, and 5 bases stayed unmatched. The V gene's germline CDR1 is MNHEY and CDR2 SVGAGI. The CDR3 contains 12 residues. The clonotype was recovered from an adult in good health. This specimen was peripheral blood, taken on day 0 of AZD1222 vaccination. The rearrangement uses TRBV6-5 and TRBJ2-7; 7 bases line up with TRBD1. In DNA form, the CDR3 reads TGTGCCAGCAGAGGGACAGCTTCCGAGCAGTACTTC. Translating gives CASRGTASEQYF.